The 32 T cell receptor beta chains below come from one sample, sequenced in a study of CD8 T cells in ankylosing spondylitis. Antigens for these TCRs are unknown. TCRdb re-derived calls from the 5' RACE reads in MiXCR, one entry per CDR3 protein. The top ten clones hold nearly 7% of a sample with approximately 540,000 distinct CDR3 sequences, roughly an eighth of them seen once. Study findings and constraints: Ankylosing spondylitis blood appeared to be characterized by a TCR beta motif of roughly eight highly homologous variants.

Sequencing was performed on blood, either unsorted or a sorted T cell fraction (not recorded which). The receptors were gathered from a male donor with ankylosing spondylitis.

The sample holds a few counts of this clonotype. The chain is built from TRBV20-1 and TRBJ2-2, with TRBD1 as a possible D gene (6 bases). Trimming left V 3 bases short and J 3 bases short, with 11 bases between. Looked up from germline, CDR1 is DFQATT and CDR2 is SNEGSKA (reference sequence). This CDR3 has 14 residues. The CDR3 spells CSARGQGYTGELFF. The CDR3 region has the DNA TGCAGTGCTAGGGGGCAGGGGTACACCGGGGAGCTGTTTTTT.

The chain joins TRBV12-3 or TRBV12-4 to TRBJ2-5; 11 bases align to TRBD1. The CDR3 spans 16 residues. V shed 4 bases and J 5 bases; nucleotides not matched to a gene: 9. This CDR3 is CASSSTRTGGSETQYF. CDR3 DNA sequence: TGTGCCAGCAGTTCGACCCGGACAGGGGGCTCCGAGACCCAGTACTTC.

The chain combines TRBV5-1 with TRBJ1-1; a weak D match, TRBD1 (5 bases). The ends were cut back, 5 bases at V and 2 bases at J, with 10 bases in the middle. The CDR3 runs 13 residues. Germline loops: CDR1 SGHRS, CDR2 YFSETQ. The CDR3 nucleotides read TGCGCCAGCAGATGGGACGGTAACACTGAAGCTTTCTTT. It specifies CASRWDGNTEAFF.

Only a few counts were recorded for this clonotype. This chain links TRBV6-2 or TRBV6-3 with TRBJ2-1, with 7 bases aligning to TRBD2. This CDR3 has 18 amino acids. Germline V lookup: CDR1 MNHEY, CDR2 SVGEGT. V gave up 4 bases and J gave up 0 bases; unmatched junction bases: 12. The CDR3 DNA follows: TGTGCCAGCAGTTCTTTAACGGGAGGAATCACCTCCTACAATGAGCAGTTCTTC. Its protein is CASSSLTGGITSYNEQFF.

The chain links TRBV11-1 to TRBJ1-2; D is possibly TRBD1 (6 bases). The CDR3 consists of 18 residues. Germline-derived CDR1 and CDR2 are SGHAT and FQDESV (reference sequence). Trimming took off 5 bases at V and 1 base at J, with 23 bases between the two ends. CDR3 bases: TGTGCCAGCAGCCTCGGGGCGGGGGCGCGAGACTTTAACTATGGCTACACCTTC. Its translation is CASSLGAGARDFNYGYTF.

As concerns this clonotype: No conserved phenylalanine or tryptophan ends this CDR3, so it is likely a read error. The gene calls are TRBV7-9 and TRBJ1-5, with D maybe TRBD1 (6 bases). The germline V gene encodes CDR1 SEHNR and CDR2 FQNEAQ (reference sequence). This CDR3 region has 16 residues. Trimming cost V 1 base and J 2 bases, with 12 bases left between them. In DNA form, the CDR3 reads TGTGCCAGCAGCTTAGAGGGGGGCGCGGGCAATCAGCCCCAGCATTTG. It encodes CASSLEGGAGNQPQHL.

The J gene is TRBJ2-2, the V gene TRBV24-1; 7 bases match TRBD1. The germline V gene has CDR1 KGHDR and CDR2 SFDVKD. V lost 9 bases and J lost 3; bases outside the gene matches: 3. This CDR3 comprises 13 residues. CDR3 amino acids: CATWDSDTGELFF. DNA of the CDR3: TGTGCCACCTGGGACAGTGACACCGGGGAGCTGTTTTTT.

V usage is TRBV20-1 and J usage is TRBJ2-7, with TRBD1 identical over 11 bases. The length of the CDR3 is 14 residues. V shed 1 base, J shed 7 bases, and the junction held 6 bases outside the gene matches. The germline V gene has CDR1 DFQATT and CDR2 SNEGSKA (reference sequence). This CDR3 is CSARVPGQGGEQYF. In nucleotides, the CDR3 is TGCAGTGCTAGAGTTCCGGGACAGGGGGGGGAGCAGTACTTC.

The sample holds many counts of this clonotype. V is TRBV27 and J is TRBJ2-3, with TRBD2 as a possible D gene (6 bases). Germline V gene data show CDR1 as MNHEY and CDR2 as SMNVEV (reference sequence). V lost 0 bases to trimming and J lost 0 bases, with 10 bases between them. The CDR3 is 16 residues long. CDR3 bases: TGTGCCAGCAGTTTATCGACCGGGACTAGCACAGATACGCAGTATTTT. It specifies CASSLSTGTSTDTQYF.

This clonotype was seen more than once but under ten times. This chain uses TRBV12-3 or TRBV12-4 with TRBJ2-1, with D perhaps being TRBD1 or TRBD2 (5 bases each). V lost 3 bases, J lost 10 bases, and 19 bases lay in between. This CDR3 spans 15 amino acids. CDR3 protein: CASSFTGRGRREQFF. In nucleotides, the CDR3 is TGTGCCAGCAGTTTCACGGGACGGGGCCGACGGGAGCAGTTCTTC.

The chain couples TRBV7-2 to TRBJ2-1, with D possibly matching TRBD2 (5 bases). CDR3 length equals 13 residues. CDR1 and CDR2 from the germline V gene are SGHTA and FQGNSA. V shed 4 bases and J shed 14 bases, with 18 bases lying between them. CDR3 amino acids: CASSSSWTGGEFF. The CDR3 nucleotides read TGTGCCAGCAGCTCCAGTTGGACCGGAGGAGAGTTCTTC.

The table lists this clonotype with a few counts. V is TRBV5-6 and J is TRBJ1-4, with D tentatively TRBD1 (6 bases). This CDR3 region has 14 residues. CDR1 SGHDT and CDR2 YYEEEE come from the germline V gene. Trimming shortened V by 1 base and J by 8 bases, and 12 bases separated the two germline ends. CDR3 nucleotide sequence: TGTGCCAGCAGCTTGTCAGGGGAAGGAGAAAAACTGTTTTTT. It encodes CASSLSGEGEKLFF.

V usage is TRBV7-8 and J usage is TRBJ2-5, with 13 nucleotides matching TRBD2. Germline CDR1 is SGHVS and CDR2 is FQNEAQ. The CDR3 runs to 16 residues. J gave up 4 bases and V 5 bases, and 7 bases lay outside the gene matches. The chain's CDR3 is CASSNGLAGEVETQYF. As DNA, the CDR3 is TGTGCCAGCAGCAATGGACTAGCGGGAGAAGTAGAGACCCAGTACTTC. Full variable domain (remainder filled in from reference TRBV7-8 and TRBJ2-5): GAGVSQSPRYKVAKRGQDVALRCDPISGHVSLFWYQQALGQGPEFLTYFQNEAQLDKSGLPSDRFFAERPEGSVSTLKIQRTQQEDSAVYLCASSNGLAGEVETQYFGPGTRLLVL.

This clonotype was seen ten or more times. V gene TRBV5-1 combines with J gene TRBJ1-3; no definite D call. The CDR3 totals 16 residues. The V end was cut by 5 bases, the J end by 1 base, with 16 bases between. Germline lookup yields CDR1 SGHRS and CDR2 YFSETQ. The CDR3 nucleotides are TGCGCCAGCAGACCAGACTCGAGGGAATCTGGAAACACCATATATTTT. Encoded protein: CASRPDSRESGNTIYF. Drawing the rest from reference TRBV5-1 and TRBJ1-3, the complete variable domain is KAGVTQTPRYLIKTRGQQVTLSCSPISGHRSVSWYQQTPGQGLQFLFEYFSETQRNKGNFPGRFSGRQFSNSRSEMNVSTLELGDSALYLCASRPDSRESGNTIYFGEGSWLTVV.

The chain combines TRBV15 with TRBJ2-2; D ambiguous. The CDR3 has 13 residues. Trimming stripped 0 bases from V and 6 bases from J, with 5 bases between. Germline V gene data show CDR1 as LNHNV and CDR2 as YYDKDF (reference sequence). The CDR3 DNA reads as TGTGCCACCAGCAGAGATCATGCCGGGGAGCTGTTTTTT. Its protein is CATSRDHAGELFF. Variable domain in full (rest from reference TRBV15 and TRBJ2-2): DAMVIQNPRYQVTQFGKPVTLSCSQTLNHNVMYWYQQKSSQAPKLLFHYYDKDFNNEADTPDNFQSRRPNTSFCFLDIRSPGLGDTAMYLCATSRDHAGELFFGEGSRLTVL.

This clonotype came up many times. J is TRBJ2-7 and V is TRBV5-1, with 8 bases that match TRBD2. CDR1 is SGHRS, CDR2 YFSETQ, per germline. V lost 4 bases to trimming and J lost 5 bases; unmatched junction nucleotides: 11. This CDR3 contains 15 residues. The CDR3 DNA sequence: TGCGCCAGCAGCCGGGAGGGTTCGTGGGAGGACGAGCAGTACTTC. As protein: CASSREGSWEDEQYF.

This clonotype has a handful of counts. The V gene is TRBV11-2, the J gene TRBJ1-3, with D possibly TRBD1 on 6 matching bases. V dropped 4 bases and J dropped 0 bases, with 7 bases sitting between them. The CDR3 sequence is 14 residues long. From germline, CDR1 is SGHAT and CDR2 FQNNGV. CDR3 protein: CASSWTDSGNTIYF. In DNA form, the CDR3 reads TGTGCCAGCAGCTGGACAGACTCTGGAAACACCATATATTTT.

V gene TRBV10-1 combines with J gene TRBJ2-2; D remains unclear. Deletions cut 3 bases from V and 9 bases from J, with 8 bases between. CDR1 and CDR2 (germline): WNHNN, SYGVQD (reference sequence). The CDR3 extends over 12 amino acids. In DNA form, the CDR3 reads TGCGCCAGCAGTGACCCCGATCGGGAGCTGTTTTTT. This sequence encodes CASSDPDRELFF.

The V and J genes are TRBV29-1 and TRBJ1-1; the D is unclear. Per the germline V gene, CDR1 is SQVTM and CDR2 is ANQGSEA. CDR3 size: 10 residues. V was clipped by 4 bases and J by 6 bases, with 6 bases between them. This CDR3 reads CSVVKPEAFF. The CDR3 DNA reads TGCAGCGTTGTGAAACCTGAAGCTTTCTTT.

The chain combines TRBV4-1 with TRBJ1-1; 7 bases align to TRBD1. The CDR3 is 14 residues long. Germline V gives CDR1 MGHRA, CDR2 YSYEKL. Trimming removed 0 bases from V and 6 bases from J; junction bases left unmatched: 4. Written as DNA, the CDR3 is TGCGCCAGCAGCCAAGAAGACAGGGATGCTGAAGCTTTCTTT. Its translation is CASSQEDRDAEAFF.

This clonotype was seen a handful of times. The gene calls are TRBV3-1 and TRBJ2-1; 7 bases map to TRBD2. The CDR3 covers 17 residues. V dropped 0 bases and J dropped 3; count of bases not matched to a gene: 8. Germline assignment: CDR1 LGHDT and CDR2 YNNKEL (reference sequence). CDR3 nucleotide sequence: TGTGCCAGCAGCCAAGATCCGCCGGGAGGTAACTACAATGAGCAGTTCTTC. Amino acid sequence: CASSQDPPGGNYNEQFF.

This rearrangement joins TRBV11-2 to TRBJ1-1; D is undetermined. Germline loops: CDR1 SGHAT, CDR2 FQNNGV. This CDR3 has 14 amino acids. V was cut by 1 base and J by 1 base, with 7 bases left in between. DNA for the CDR3: TGTGCCAGCAGCTTAGTCGCGGGGAACACTGAAGCTTTCTTT. Translation: CASSLVAGNTEAFF.

This clonotype was observed a few times. This rearrangement joins TRBV5-1 to TRBJ1-2; D is unclear. In germline, CDR1 is SGHRS, CDR2 YFSETQ. Trimming pared 1 base from V and 6 bases from J, leaving 10 bases between. CDR3 length equals 13 residues. CDR3 loop: CASSLFGVNGYTF. The DNA for the CDR3 is TGCGCCAGCAGCTTGTTTGGGGTCAATGGCTACACCTTC.

This sequence joins TRBV9 and TRBJ2-4; D may correspond to TRBD1 or TRBD2 (5 bases each). The V and J ends lost 0 bases and 4 bases respectively, with 5 bases between them. CDR1 and CDR2 (germline): SGDLS, YYNGEE. The CDR3 consists of 13 residues. This CDR3 is CASSVGGKNIQYF. The CDR3 DNA reads TGTGCCAGCAGCGTAGGGGGGAAAAACATTCAGTACTTC.

The V call is TRBV4-2, the J call TRBJ2-5, with TRBD2 matching over 8 bases. Germline loops: CDR1 LGHNA, CDR2 YNFKEQ. The CDR3 covers 17 residues. V dropped 0 bases and J dropped 2; count of bases not matched to a gene: 8. The CDR3 coding sequence is TGTGCCAGCAGCCAAGATGTGGCGGGAGGAGAGCAAGAGACCCAGTACTTC. As protein: CASSQDVAGGEQETQYF.

The chain employs TRBV9 and TRBJ2-3; D is unclear. From germline, CDR1 is SGDLS and CDR2 YYNGEE. This CDR3 is 15 amino acids long. The V and J ends lost 0 bases and 3 bases respectively, with 11 bases between them. CDR3 sequence: CASSVAVGVTDTQYF. The CDR3 nucleotides are TGTGCCAGCAGCGTAGCTGTCGGAGTAACAGATACGCAGTATTTT.

The chain links TRBV11-3 to TRBJ2-3, with 7 bases lining up with TRBD2. CDR1 and CDR2 (germline): SGHNT, YENEEA. V trimming: 0 bases; J trimming: 3 bases; junction bases outside the gene matches: 6. The CDR3 sequence is 16 residues long. CDR3 loop: CASSLEQRGVTDTQYF. The CDR3 bases are TGTGCCAGCAGCTTAGAGCAGCGGGGAGTAACAGATACGCAGTATTTT.

This clonotype was counted at least ten times. V and J are TRBV5-1 and TRBJ1-3; possible D gene TRBD1, 5 bases. This CDR3 comprises 15 residues. Trimming took 4 bases from V and 2 from J, leaving 13 bases between them. The germline V gene encodes CDR1 SGHRS and CDR2 YFSETQ. The chain's CDR3 is CASSPDIPPGNTIYF. DNA of the CDR3: TGCGCCAGCAGCCCGGACATACCACCTGGAAACACCATATATTTT.

This clonotype was counted between two and nine times. The V gene is TRBV27, the J gene TRBJ2-1, with TRBD2 matching 11 bases. CDR1 and CDR2 from the germline V gene are MNHEY and SMNVEV (reference sequence). J lost 7 bases, V lost 10 bases, and 15 bases had no gene match. The CDR3 has 16 amino acids. CDR3 loop: CANLGSRLAGSNEQFF. DNA for the CDR3: TGTGCCAACTTAGGGTCGAGACTAGCGGGAAGTAATGAGCAGTTCTTC.

V and J are TRBV28 and TRBJ2-7; a possible D gene is TRBD1 (5 bases). Germline CDR1 is MDHEN and CDR2 is SYDVKM. Trimming left V 2 bases short and J 6 bases short, with 11 bases between. The CDR3 is 13 residues long. The CDR3 loop is CASSLPGLGEQYV. Written as DNA, the CDR3 is TGTGCCAGCAGTTTACCAGGGCTGGGCGAGCAGTACGTC.

The sample holds a few counts of this clonotype. V is TRBV20-1 and J is TRBJ2-1; no clear D gene. Per the germline V gene, CDR1 is DFQATT and CDR2 is SNEGSKA (reference sequence). The CDR3 is 9 residues long. CDR3 protein: CGVTPGKFF. The CDR3 region has the DNA TGCGGAGTGACTCCAGGCAAGTTCTTC.

This clonotype has only a few counts. This chain links TRBV5-1 with TRBJ2-1; TRBD2 matches at 10 bases. Germline V lookup: CDR1 SGHRS, CDR2 YFSETQ. The CDR3 covers 16 residues. Trimming at V came to 1 base and at J to 4 bases, leaving 5 bases not matched to a gene. CDR3 DNA: TGCGCCAGCAGCTTGCAGAGGACTAGCGGATACAATGAGCAGTTCTTC. Its translation: CASSLQRTSGYNEQFF.